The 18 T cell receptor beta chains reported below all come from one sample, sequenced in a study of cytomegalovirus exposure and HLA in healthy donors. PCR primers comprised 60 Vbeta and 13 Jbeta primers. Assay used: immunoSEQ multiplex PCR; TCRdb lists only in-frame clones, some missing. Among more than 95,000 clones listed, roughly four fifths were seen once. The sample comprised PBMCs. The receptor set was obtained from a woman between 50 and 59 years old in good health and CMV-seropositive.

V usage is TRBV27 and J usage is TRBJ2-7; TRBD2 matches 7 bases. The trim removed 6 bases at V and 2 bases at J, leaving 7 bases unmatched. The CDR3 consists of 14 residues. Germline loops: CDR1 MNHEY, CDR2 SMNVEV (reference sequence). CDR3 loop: CASSRREGAYEQYF. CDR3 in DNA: TGTGCCAGCAGCCGGAGGGAGGGTGCCTACGAGCAGTACTTC.

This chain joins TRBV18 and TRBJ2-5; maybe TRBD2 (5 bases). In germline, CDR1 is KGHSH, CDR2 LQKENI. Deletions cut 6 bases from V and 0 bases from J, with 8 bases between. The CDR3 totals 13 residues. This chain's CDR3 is CASSSGNQETQYF. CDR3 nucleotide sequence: TGTGCCAGCTCGTCGGGGAACCAAGAGACCCAGTACTTC.

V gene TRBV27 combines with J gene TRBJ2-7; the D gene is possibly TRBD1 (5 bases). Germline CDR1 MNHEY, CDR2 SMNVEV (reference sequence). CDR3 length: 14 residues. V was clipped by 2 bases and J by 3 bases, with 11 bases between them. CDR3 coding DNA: TGTGCCAGCAGTTTAACCCCAGGGATCTACGAGCAGTACTTC. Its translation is CASSLTPGIYEQYF.

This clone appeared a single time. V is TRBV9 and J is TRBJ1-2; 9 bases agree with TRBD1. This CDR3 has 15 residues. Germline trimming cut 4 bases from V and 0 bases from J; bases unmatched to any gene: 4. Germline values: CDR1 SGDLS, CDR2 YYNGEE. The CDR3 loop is CASSPWTGANYGYTF. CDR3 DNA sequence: TGTGCCAGCAGCCCTTGGACAGGGGCTAACTATGGCTACACCTTC.

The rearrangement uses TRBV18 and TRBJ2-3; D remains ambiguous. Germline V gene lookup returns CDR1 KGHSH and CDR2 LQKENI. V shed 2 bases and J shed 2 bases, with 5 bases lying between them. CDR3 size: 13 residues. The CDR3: CASSPSHTDTQYF. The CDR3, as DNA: TGTGCCAGCTCACCATCCCACACAGATACGCAGTATTTT.

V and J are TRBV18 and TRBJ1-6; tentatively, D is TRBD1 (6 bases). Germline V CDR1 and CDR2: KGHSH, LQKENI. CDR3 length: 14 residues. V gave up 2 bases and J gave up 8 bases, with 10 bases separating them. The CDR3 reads CASSPKPGDSPLHF. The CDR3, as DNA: TGTGCCAGCTCACCAAAACCAGGGGATTCACCCCTCCACTTT.

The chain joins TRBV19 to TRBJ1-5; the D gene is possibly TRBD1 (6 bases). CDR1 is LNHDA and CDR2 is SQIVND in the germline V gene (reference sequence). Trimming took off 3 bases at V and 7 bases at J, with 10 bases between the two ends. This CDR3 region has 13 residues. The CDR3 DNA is TGTGCCAGTAGTATGGACAGCCGCCAGCCCCAGCATTTT. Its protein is CASSMDSRQPQHF.

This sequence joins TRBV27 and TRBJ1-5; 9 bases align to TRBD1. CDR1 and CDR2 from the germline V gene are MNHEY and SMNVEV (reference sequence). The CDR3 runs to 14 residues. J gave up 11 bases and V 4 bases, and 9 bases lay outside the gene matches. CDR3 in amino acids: CASSSRDRVTAQHF. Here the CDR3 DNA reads TGTGCCAGCAGTTCCCGGGACAGGGTCACAGCCCAGCATTTT.

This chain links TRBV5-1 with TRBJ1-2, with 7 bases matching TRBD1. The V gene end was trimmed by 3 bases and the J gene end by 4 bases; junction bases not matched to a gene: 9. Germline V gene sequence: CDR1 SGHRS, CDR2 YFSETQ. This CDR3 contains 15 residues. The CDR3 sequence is CASSSSGGGGYGYTF. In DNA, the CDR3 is TGCGCCAGCAGCTCGTCGGGAGGGGGCGGCTATGGCTACACCTTC. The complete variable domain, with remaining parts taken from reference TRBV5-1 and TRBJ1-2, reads KAGVTQTPRYLIKTRGQQVTLSCSPISGHRSVSWYQQTPGQGLQFLFEYFSETQRNKGNFPGRFSGRQFSNSRSEMNVSTLELGDSALYLCASSSSGGGGYGYTFGSGTRLTVV.

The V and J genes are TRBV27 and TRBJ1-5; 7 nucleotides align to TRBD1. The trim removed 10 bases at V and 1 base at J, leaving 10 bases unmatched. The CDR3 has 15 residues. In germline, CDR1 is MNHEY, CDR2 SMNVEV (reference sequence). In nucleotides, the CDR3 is TGTGCCACACTCTTGAAACAGGGGAGCAATCAGCCCCAGCATTTT. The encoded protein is CATLLKQGSNQPQHF.

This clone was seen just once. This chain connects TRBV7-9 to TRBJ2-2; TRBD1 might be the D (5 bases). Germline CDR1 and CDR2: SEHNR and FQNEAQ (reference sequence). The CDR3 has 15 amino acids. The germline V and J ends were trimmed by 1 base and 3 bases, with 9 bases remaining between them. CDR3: CASSLGQGDTGELFF. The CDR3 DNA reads TGTGCCAGCAGCTTAGGTCAGGGCGACACCGGGGAGCTGTTTTTT.

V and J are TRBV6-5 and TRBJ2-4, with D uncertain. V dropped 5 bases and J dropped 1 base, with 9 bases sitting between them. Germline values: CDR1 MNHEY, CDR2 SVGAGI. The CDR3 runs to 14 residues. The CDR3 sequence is CASSGTVAKNIQYF. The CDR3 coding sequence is TGTGCCAGCAGTGGAACAGTCGCCAAAAACATTCAGTACTTC.

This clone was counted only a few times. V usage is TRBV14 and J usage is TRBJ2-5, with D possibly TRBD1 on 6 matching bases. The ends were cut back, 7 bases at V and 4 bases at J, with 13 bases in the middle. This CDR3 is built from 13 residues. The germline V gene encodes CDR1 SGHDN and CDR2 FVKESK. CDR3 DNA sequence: TGTGCCAGCACGAAACAGGGTGGAGAGACCCAGTACTTC. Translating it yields CASTKQGGETQYF.

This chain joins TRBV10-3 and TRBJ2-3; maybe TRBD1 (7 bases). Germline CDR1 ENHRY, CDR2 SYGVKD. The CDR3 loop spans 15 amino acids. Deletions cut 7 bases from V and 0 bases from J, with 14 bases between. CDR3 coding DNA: TGTGCCATCAAGGGGGCGGGGACAAGCACAGATACGCAGTATTTT. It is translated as CAIKGAGTSTDTQYF.

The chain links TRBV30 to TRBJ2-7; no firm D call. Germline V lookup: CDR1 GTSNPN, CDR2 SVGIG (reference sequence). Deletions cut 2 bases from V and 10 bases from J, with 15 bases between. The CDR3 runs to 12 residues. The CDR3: CAWSLMSGDQYF. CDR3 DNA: TGTGCCTGGAGTCTGATGTCAGGCGATCAGTACTTC.

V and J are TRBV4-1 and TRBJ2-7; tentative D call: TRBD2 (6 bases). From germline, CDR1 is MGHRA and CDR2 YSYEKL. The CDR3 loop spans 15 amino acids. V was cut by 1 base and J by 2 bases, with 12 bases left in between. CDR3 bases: TGCGCCAGCAGCCAAGTTTACGGGGAGGCCTACGAGCAGTACTTC. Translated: CASSQVYGEAYEQYF.

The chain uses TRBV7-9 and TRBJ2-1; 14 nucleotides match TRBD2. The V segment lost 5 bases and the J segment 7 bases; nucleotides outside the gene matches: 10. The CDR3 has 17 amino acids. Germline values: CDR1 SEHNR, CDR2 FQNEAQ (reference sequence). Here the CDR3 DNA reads TGTGCCAGCAGCCCACTGCCGACTAGCGGGGGGGCGAATGAGCAGTTCTTC. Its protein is CASSPLPTSGGANEQFF.

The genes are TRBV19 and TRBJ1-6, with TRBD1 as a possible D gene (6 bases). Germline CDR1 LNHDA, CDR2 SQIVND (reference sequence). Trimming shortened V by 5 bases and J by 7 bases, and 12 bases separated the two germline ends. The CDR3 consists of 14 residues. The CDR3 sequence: CASSPQGPNSPLHF. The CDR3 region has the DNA TGTGCCAGTAGTCCTCAGGGGCCGAATTCACCCCTCCACTTT.